A selection of T cell receptor beta chains follows, all from one sample in a study of blood T cell repertoires in COVID-19. The protocol was immunoSEQ multiplex PCR, while the TCRdb copy is restricted to in-frame clones and leaves out a portion. Found here are roughly 290,000 clones, roughly 90% of them singletons; the top ten hold around 0.8%. Material: peripheral blood. The receptors derive from a young man with acute or convalescent COVID-19. Both conserved end residues are part of each CDR3. Fields, in order: D gene, V gene, J gene, clone size, CDR3 protein, CDR3 DNA. The D gene is left open where the match is weak. Clone sizes are given selectively: once, few, many, or a class where the clone is expanded.

TRBD1	TRBV6-1	TRBJ1-2	-	CASSEGTGTYGYTF	TGTGCCAGCAGTGAAGGGACAGGGACTTATGGCTACACCTTC
-	TRBV12-3/TRBV12-4	TRBJ1-5	-	CASSLAGNQPQHF	TGTGCCAGCAGTTTGGCGGGCAATCAGCCCCAGCATTTT
-	TRBV27	TRBJ1-2	-	CASSLRQEKGYTF	TGTGCCAGCAGTTTACGGCAGGAAAAAGGCTACACCTTC
-	TRBV28	TRBJ1-6	-	CASSLPAGYSPLHF	TGTGCCAGCAGTTTACCGGCAGGGTATTCACCCCTCCACTTT
-	TRBV6-1	TRBJ2-1	-	CASSEVGREQFF	TGTGCCAGCAGTGAAGTGGGGCGGGAGCAGTTCTTC
-	TRBV30	TRBJ1-2	-	CAWTGVESGYGYTF	TGTGCCTGGACAGGTGTTGAAAGCGGCTATGGCTACACCTTC
TRBD1	TRBV9	TRBJ2-7	-	CASSPSTIRFGTGTSYEQYF	TGTGCCAGCAGCCCCAGCACAATAAGGTTCGGGACAGGGACCTCCTACGAGCAGTACTTC
TRBD2	TRBV18	TRBJ2-1	-	CASSPEAGRRGNEQFF	TGTGCCAGCTCACCTGAAGCGGGGAGGAGGGGCAATGAGCAGTTCTTC
TRBD1	TRBV28	TRBJ2-7	-	CASSLLATGSYEQYF	TGTGCCAGCAGTTTATTGGCGACAGGGTCCTACGAGCAGTACTTC
-	TRBV19	TRBJ2-3	-	CASSMDGGNGYTDTQYF	TGTGCCAGTAGTATGGACGGCGGGAATGGATACACAGATACGCAGTATTTT
-	TRBV9	TRBJ2-5	-	CASSVEAGYQETQYF	TGTGCCAGCAGCGTAGAGGCAGGGTATCAAGAGACCCAGTACTTC
-	TRBV28	TRBJ1-2	-	CASSSGSAGYTF	TGTGCCAGCAGTTCGGGAAGTGCTGGCTACACCTTC
TRBD1	TRBV30	TRBJ1-5	-	CAWSVQGWEPQHF	TGTGCCTGGAGTGTACAGGGGTGGGAGCCCCAGCATTTT
-	TRBV28	TRBJ2-7	once	CASSQTSSEQYF	TGTGCCAGCAGTCAGACTAGTTCCGAGCAGTACTTC
-	TRBV5-1	TRBJ1-1	-	CASSRVGGGETEAFF	TGCGCCAGCAGCCGGGTGGGCGGGGGCGAGACTGAAGCTTTCTTT
-	TRBV6-5	TRBJ1-6	-	CASSYQQGVNSPLHF	TGTGCCAGCAGTTACCAACAGGGAGTCAATTCACCCCTCCACTTT
-	TRBV4-1	TRBJ2-2	-	CASSQGFAGPNTGELFF	TGCGCCAGCAGCCAAGGTTTTGCAGGGCCCAACACCGGGGAGCTGTTTTTT
TRBD1	TRBV27	TRBJ1-1	-	CASSLYQNTGGHTEAFF	TGTGCCAGCAGTTTATACCAGAACACAGGGGGGCACACTGAAGCTTTCTTT
TRBD2	TRBV29-1	TRBJ2-2	-	CSAGGLAGGELFF	TGCAGCGCAGGGGGACTAGCGGGCGGGGAGCTGTTTTTT
TRBD2	TRBV11-2	TRBJ2-1	-	CASSFYGTSGANEQFF	TGTGCCAGCAGCTTTTATGGGACTAGCGGGGCCAATGAGCAGTTCTTC
-	TRBV18	TRBJ1-3	-	CASSLYSGRSGNTIYF	TGTGCCAGCTCCCTTTACAGTGGAAGATCTGGAAACACCATATATTTT